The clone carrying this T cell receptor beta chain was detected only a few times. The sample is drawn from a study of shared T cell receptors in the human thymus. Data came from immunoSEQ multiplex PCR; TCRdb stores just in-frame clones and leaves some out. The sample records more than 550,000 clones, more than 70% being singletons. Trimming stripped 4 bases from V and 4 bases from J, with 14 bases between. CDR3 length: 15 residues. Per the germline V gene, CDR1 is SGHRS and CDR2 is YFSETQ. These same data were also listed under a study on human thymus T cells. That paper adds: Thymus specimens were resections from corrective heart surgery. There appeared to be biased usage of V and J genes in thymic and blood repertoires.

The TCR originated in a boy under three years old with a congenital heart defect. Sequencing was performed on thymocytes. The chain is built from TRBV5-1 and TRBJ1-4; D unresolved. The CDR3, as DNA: TGCGCCAGCAGCGCCTCCGGGTCCTATAATGAAAAACTGTTTTTT. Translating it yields CASSASGSYNEKLFF.